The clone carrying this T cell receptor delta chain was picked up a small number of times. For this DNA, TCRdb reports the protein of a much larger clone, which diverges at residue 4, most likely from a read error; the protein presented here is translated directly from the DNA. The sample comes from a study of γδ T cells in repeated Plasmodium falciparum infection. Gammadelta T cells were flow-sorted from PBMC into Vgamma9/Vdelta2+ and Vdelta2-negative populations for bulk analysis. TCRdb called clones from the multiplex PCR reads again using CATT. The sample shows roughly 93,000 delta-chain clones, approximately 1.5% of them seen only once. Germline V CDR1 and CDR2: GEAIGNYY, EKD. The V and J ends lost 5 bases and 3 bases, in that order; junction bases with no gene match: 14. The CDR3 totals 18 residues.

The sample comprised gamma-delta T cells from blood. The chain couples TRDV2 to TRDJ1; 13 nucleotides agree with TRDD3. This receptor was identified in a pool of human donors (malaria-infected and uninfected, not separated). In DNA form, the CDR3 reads TGTGCCTGTGGCACGTTTACTGGGGGATACGCAGACGCCGATAAACTCATCTTT. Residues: CACGTFTGGYADADKLIF.